This T cell receptor (beta chain) was observed in a study of molecular identifiers for immune sequencing clone quantification. Previously described methods with listed TCR primers produced the bulk TCR libraries. TCRdb passed the PCR reads through MiXCR, listing each CDR3 protein once. This table holds 8,500 to 11,000 distinct CDR3 sequences, approximately 19% found once. The study's findings and limits: Barcode sharing among identical TCR molecules could make large clones appear smaller.

A word on this clonotype: Its specificity is not known. A single base separates this from a much larger clone, so it may be a read error.

The CDR3 runs to 15 residues. V lost 4 bases to trimming and J lost 7 bases; unmatched junction nucleotides: 12. CDR1 and CDR2 (germline): LNHDA, SQIVND (reference sequence). The receptor comes from a human donor in good health. Some libraries in this study had Jurkat cell RNA spiked in. The chain joins TRBV19 to TRBJ2-5; 7 positions match TRBD2. The sample consisted of naive CD8+ T cells from blood, with Jurkat cell RNA spiked in. Subset: FACS-sorted CD8+CD4-CCR7+CD45RA+ naive T cells. CDR3 DNA sequence: TGTGCCAGTAGTAAATGGGACCGGTCGGGGGGGACCCAGTACTTC. Protein product: CASSKWDRSGGTQYF.